The clone carrying this TCR beta chain occurred a few times. Its antigen is not identified. This specimen comes from a study of beta chain features in type 1 diabetes. About the study: Patients did not differ from healthy donors in age, gender or cell yield. Sorted cells numbering 95 million to 110 million were examined across all samples. General study results and limits: In patients and controls equally, PCR might favor templates that are shorter.

Germline V gene lookup returns CDR1 SEHNR and CDR2 FQNEAQ (reference sequence). V gave up 3 bases and J gave up 7 bases; unmatched junction bases: 3. The CDR3 is 13 residues long. Expressed TCRB transcripts were sequenced because the isolated RNA had all been reverse transcribed beforehand. The method was immunoSEQ multiplex PCR; TCRdb's version includes in-frame clones alone and lacks a portion of them. Of over 350,000 clones in the sample, approximately 15% were seen once. The chain combines TRBV7-9 with TRBJ2-4, with TRBD2 matching 7 bases. This clonotype was sampled from a woman aged 18 to 35 in good health. Material for sequencing was naive CD4+ T cells from blood. The CDR3 DNA follows: TGTGCCAGCAGCTTTGGGGAGGGGAACATTCAGTACTTC. Its protein product is CASSFGEGNIQYF.